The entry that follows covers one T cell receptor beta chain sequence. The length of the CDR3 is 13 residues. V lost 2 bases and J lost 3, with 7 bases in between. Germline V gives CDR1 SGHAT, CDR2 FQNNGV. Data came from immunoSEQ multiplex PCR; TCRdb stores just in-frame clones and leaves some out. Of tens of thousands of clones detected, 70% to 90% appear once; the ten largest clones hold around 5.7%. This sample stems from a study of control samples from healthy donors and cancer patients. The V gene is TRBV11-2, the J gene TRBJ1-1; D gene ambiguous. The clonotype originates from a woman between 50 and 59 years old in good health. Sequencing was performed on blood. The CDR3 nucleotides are TGTGCCAGCAGCTTAAGCCGCGACACTGAAGCTTTCTTT. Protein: CASSLSRDTEAFF.